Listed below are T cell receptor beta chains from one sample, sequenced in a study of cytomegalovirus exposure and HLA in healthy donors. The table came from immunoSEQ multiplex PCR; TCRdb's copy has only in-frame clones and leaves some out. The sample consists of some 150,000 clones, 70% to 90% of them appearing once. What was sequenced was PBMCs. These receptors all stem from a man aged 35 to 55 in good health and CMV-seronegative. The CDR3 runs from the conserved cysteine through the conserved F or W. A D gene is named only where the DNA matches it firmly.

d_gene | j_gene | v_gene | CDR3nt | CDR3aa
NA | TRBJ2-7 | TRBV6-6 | TGTGCCAGCAGTAGGGGGAGCGTAGAGCAGTACTTC | CASSRGSVEQYF
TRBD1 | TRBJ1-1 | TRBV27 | TGTGCCAGCAGCCGACAGGGCCCCTACACTGAAGCTTTCTTT | CASSRQGPYTEAFF
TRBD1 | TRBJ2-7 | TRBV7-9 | TGTGCCAGCAGCTTAGAGGGGGCGGACGAGCAGTACTTC | CASSLEGADEQYF
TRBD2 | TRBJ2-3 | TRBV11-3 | TGTGCCAGCAGCTTAGATAGGGCGGGAGGGACAGATACGCAGTATTTT | CASSLDRAGGTDTQYF
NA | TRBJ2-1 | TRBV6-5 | TGTGCCAGCAGTTACTCGAGTAGGACTCCCACTCCGTTCTTC | CASSYSSRTPTPFF
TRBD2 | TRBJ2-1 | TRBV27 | TGTGCCAGCAGTTTTAGAACTAGCGGGGACAATGAGCAGTTCTTC | CASSFRTSGDNEQFF
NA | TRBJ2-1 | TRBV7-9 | TGTTCCAGCAGTTGGGAGCTCTCCCACAATGAGCAGTTCTTC | CSSSWELSHNEQFF
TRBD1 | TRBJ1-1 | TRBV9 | TGTGCCAGCAGCGAGGGGACAGGTGACACTGAAGCTTTCTTT | CASSEGTGDTEAFF
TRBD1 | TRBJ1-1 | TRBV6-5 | TGTGCCAGCAGCTTCCGACAGGGAATGAACACTGAAGCTTTCTTT | CASSFRQGMNTEAFF
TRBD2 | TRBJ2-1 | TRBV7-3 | TGTGCCAGCAGCAGGACTAGCGGGAGTAATGAGCAGTTCTTC | CASSRTSGSNEQFF